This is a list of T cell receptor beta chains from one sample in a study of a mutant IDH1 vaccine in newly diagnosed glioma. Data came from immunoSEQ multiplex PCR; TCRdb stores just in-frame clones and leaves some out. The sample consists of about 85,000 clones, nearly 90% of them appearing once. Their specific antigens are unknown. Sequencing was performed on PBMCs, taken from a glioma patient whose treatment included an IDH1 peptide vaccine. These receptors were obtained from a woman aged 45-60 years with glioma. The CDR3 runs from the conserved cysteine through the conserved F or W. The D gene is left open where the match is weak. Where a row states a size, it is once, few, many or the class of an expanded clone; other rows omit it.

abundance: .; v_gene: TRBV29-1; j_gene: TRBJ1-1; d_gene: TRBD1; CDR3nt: TGCAGCGTTTTGGGGGGACAGGGGTCGACTGAAGCTTTCTTT; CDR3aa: CSVLGGQGSTEAFF
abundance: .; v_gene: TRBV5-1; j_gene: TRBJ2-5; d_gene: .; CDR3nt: TGCGCCAGCAGCTCAGGACTGATCCAAGAGACCCAGTACTTC; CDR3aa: CASSSGLIQETQYF
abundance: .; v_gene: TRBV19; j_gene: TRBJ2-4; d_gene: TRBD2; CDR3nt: TGTGCCAGTAGTATGATCCCTAGCGGGACCCCCAAAAACATTCAGTACTTC; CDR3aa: CASSMIPSGTPKNIQYF
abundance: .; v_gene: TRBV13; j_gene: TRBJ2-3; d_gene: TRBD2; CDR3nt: TGTGCCAGCAGCTTAAAGCGGGAGGGCGTCACAGATACGCAGTATTTT; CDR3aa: CASSLKREGVTDTQYF
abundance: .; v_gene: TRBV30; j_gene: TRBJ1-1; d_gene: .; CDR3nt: TGTGCCTGGAGTGTAGAAGGGGGGATCCCGGGGTGGGCTTTCTTT; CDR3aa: CAWSVEGGIPGWAFF
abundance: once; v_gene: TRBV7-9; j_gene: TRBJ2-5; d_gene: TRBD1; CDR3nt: TGTGCCAGCAGCACCGGGACAGGGGCAGAGACCCAGTACTTC; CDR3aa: CASSTGTGAETQYF
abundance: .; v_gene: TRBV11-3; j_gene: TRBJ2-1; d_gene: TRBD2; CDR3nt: TGTGCCAGCAGCTCCCGCACTAGCGAGAACAATGAGCAGTTCTTC; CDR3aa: CASSSRTSENNEQFF
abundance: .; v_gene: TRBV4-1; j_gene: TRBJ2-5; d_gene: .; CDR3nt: TGCGCCAGCAGCCAAGGAATGCAAGAGACCCAGTACTTC; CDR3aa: CASSQGMQETQYF
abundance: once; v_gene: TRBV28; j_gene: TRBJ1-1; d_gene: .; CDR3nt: TGTGCCAGCAGTTTTGGTTTCTCGGTCCAGGCTAACACTGAAGCTTTCTTT; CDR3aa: CASSFGFSVQANTEAFF
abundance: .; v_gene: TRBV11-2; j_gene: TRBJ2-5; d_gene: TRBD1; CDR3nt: TGTGCCAGCAGCGCCCGCCAGGGACAGGGGGAGACCCAGTACTTC; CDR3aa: CASSARQGQGETQYF
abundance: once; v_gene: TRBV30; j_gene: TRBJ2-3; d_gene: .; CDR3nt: TGTGCCTGGAGTGTACTCCACCTCACAGATACGCAGTATTTT; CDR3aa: CAWSVLHLTDTQYF
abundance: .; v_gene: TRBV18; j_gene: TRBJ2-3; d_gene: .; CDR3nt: TGTGCCAGCTCACCGGGCAGCCCAGATACGCAGTATTTT; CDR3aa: CASSPGSPDTQYF
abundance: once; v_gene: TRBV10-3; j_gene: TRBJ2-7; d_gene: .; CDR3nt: TGTGCCATCAGTGATGGGACTCAGACATACGAGCAGTACTTC; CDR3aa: CAISDGTQTYEQYF
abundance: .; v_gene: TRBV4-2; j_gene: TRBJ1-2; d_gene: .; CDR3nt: TGTGCCAGCAGCTTGGCCATAGGGGCGAATGGCTACACCTTC; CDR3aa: CASSLAIGANGYTF
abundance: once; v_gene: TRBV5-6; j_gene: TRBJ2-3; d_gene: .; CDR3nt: TGTGCCAGCAGCCTCTCGCAGACGGTGTGGAGCACAGATACGCAGTATTTT; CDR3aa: CASSLSQTVWSTDTQYF
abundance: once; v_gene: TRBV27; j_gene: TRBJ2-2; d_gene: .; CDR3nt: TGTGCCAGCAGTGCGGGGCCGGAAGGCGGGGAGCTGTTTTTT; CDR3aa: CASSAGPEGGELFF
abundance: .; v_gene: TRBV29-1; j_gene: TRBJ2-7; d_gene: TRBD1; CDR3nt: TGCAGCGTCGGACAGGGCCCGGACGAGCAGTACTTC; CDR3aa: CSVGQGPDEQYF
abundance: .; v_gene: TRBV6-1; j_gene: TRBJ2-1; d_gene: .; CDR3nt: TGTGCCAGCACTGAACAAGGAGGACCCTACAATGAGCAGTTCTTC; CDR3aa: CASTEQGGPYNEQFF
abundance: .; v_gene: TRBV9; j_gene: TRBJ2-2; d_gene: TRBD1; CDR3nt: TGTGCCAGCAGCGTAGTCCCGACAGGGATGGCCGGGGAGCTGTTTTTT; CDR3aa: CASSVVPTGMAGELFF
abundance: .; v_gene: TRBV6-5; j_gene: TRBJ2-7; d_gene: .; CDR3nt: TGTGCCGGGAAGTCCCTTCCGACCTCCTACGAGCAGTACTTC; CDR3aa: CAGKSLPTSYEQYF
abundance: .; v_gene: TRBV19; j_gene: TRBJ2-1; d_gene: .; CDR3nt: TGTGCCAGTAGTCTAAGGAGAGGGGCCACTTACAATGAGCAGTTCTTC; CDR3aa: CASSLRRGATYNEQFF
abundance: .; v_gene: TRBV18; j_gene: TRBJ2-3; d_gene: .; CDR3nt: TGTGCCAGCTCACCCGGAGGGAAGGGGCCCACAGATACGCAGTATTTT; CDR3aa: CASSPGGKGPTDTQYF
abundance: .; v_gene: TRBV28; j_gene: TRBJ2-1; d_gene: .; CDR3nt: TGTGCCAGCAGTCCTTTCTCCTTCAGGGAGCAGTTCTTC; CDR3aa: CASSPFSFREQFF
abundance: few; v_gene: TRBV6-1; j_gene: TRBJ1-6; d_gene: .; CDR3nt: TGTGCCAGCAGTGAAAGGGTCACCTATAATTCACCCCTCCACTTT; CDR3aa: CASSERVTYNSPLHF
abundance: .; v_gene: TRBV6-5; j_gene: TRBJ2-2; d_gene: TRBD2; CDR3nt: TGTGCCACCCAGCGGGGGGTCTCTAACACCGGGGAGCTGTTTTTT; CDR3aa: CATQRGVSNTGELFF
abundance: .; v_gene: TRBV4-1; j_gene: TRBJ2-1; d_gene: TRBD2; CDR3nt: TGCGCCAGCAGCCGGATCGGGACTAGCGGCACCCTCACTCCTGTCAATGAGCAGTTCTTC; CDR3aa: CASSRIGTSGTLTPVNEQFF
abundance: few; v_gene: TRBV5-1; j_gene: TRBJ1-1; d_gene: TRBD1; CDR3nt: TGCGCCAGCAGCTTGGGGACAGGACCGAACACTGAAGCTTTCTTT; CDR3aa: CASSLGTGPNTEAFF
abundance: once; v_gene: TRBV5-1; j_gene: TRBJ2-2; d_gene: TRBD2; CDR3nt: TGCGCCAGCAGCCTCGGACTAGCGAGGGAGCTGTTTTTT; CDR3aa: CASSLGLARELFF
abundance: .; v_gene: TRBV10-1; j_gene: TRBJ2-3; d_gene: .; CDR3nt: TGCGCCAGCAGTGAGTCCGGAGGGTCGGGCACAGATACGCAGTATTTT; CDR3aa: CASSESGGSGTDTQYF
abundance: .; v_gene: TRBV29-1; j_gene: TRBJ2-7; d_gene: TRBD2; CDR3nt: TGCAGCGTTTGGGCGGGAGGGCCCTACGAGCAGTACTTC; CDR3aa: CSVWAGGPYEQYF
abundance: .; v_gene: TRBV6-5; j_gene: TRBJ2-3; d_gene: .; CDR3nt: TGTGCCAGCAGTTACTCGAGGGAGTCAGATACGCAGTATTTT; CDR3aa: CASSYSRESDTQYF
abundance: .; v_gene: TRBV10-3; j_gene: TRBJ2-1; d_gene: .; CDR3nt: TGTGCCACCCGAGGGGTCACCTACAATGAGCAGTTCTTC; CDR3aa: CATRGVTYNEQFF
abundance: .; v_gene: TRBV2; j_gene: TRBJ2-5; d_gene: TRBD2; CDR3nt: TGTGCCAGCAGTGAAGACGGGGAGGGGGAGACCCAGTACTTC; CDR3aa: CASSEDGEGETQYF
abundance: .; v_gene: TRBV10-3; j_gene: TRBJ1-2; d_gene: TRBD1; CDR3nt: TGTGCCATCAGTGAAGGTGACAGGGCCTATGGCTACACCTTC; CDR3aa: CAISEGDRAYGYTF
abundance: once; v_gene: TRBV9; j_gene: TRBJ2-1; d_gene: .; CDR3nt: TGTGCCAGCAGCGGGGAGCGACGAAGCTCCTACAATGAGCAGTTCTTC; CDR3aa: CASSGERRSSYNEQFF
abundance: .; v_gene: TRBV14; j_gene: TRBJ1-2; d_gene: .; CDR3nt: TGTGCCACCAAGTCAATTAACTATGGCTACACCTTC; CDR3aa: CATKSINYGYTF